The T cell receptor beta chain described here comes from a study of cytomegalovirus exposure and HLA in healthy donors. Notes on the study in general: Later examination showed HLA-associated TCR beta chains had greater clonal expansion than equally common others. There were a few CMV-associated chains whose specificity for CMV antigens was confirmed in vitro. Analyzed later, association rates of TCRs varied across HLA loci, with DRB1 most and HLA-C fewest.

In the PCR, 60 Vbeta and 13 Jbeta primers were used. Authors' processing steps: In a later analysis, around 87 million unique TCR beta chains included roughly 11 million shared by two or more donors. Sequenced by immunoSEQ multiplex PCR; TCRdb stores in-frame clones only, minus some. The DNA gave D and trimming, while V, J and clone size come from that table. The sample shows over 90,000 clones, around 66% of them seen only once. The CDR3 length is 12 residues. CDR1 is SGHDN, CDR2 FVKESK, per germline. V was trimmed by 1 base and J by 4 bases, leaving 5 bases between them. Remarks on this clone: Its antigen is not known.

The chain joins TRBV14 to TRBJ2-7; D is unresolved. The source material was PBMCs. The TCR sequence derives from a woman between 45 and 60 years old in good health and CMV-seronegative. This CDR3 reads CASSQGLYEQYF. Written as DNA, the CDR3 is TGTGCCAGCAGCCAAGGACTGTACGAGCAGTACTTC.